The sequence of this T cell receptor beta chain was determined in a study of blood T cell repertoires in COVID-19. About the research overall: T cells, B-cell-depleted T cells, or PBMCs supplied cDNA or gDNA.

Sequenced by immunoSEQ multiplex PCR; TCRdb stores in-frame clones only, minus some. The sample shows approximately 120,000 clones, roughly 83% of them seen only once. Germline V lookup: CDR1 SGHNT, CDR2 YYREEE (reference sequence). V lost 4 bases to trimming and J lost 1 base; unmatched junction nucleotides: 4. This CDR3 is 14 amino acids long. This receptor was taken from a woman aged 55-70 years with acute or convalescent COVID-19. This chain uses TRBV5-4 with TRBJ1-1; 7 positions agree with TRBD1. The sequenced sample consisted of peripheral blood. CDR3 DNA sequence: TGTGCCAGCAGCGCCGGACAGGAGAACACTGAAGCTTTCTTT. Translated: CASSAGQENTEAFF.